These T cell receptor beta chains were read from a single sample in a study of control samples from healthy donors and cancer patients. The table came from immunoSEQ multiplex PCR; TCRdb's copy has only in-frame clones and leaves some out. This sample has 160,000 or so clones, with around 96% found just once. The specimen was blood. Every receptor here comes from a woman in her thirties in good health. CDR3s include the opening cysteine and the closing phenylalanine or tryptophan. Fields, in order: D gene, clone size, CDR3 length, J gene, V gene, CDR3 protein, CDR3 DNA. The D gene is left open where the match is weak. Expanded clones get a size class; other rows say once, few or many, or leave the size out.

D: -; size: -; length: 14; J: TRBJ1-1; V: TRBV30; CDR3: CAWSEGRENTEAFF; DNA: TGTGCCTGGAGCGAGGGACGGGAGAACACTGAAGCTTTCTTT
D: -; size: -; length: 15; J: TRBJ2-1; V: TRBV6-4; CDR3: CASSKIAEGGNEQFF; DNA: TGTGCCAGCAGTAAGATCGCGGAGGGGGGCAATGAGCAGTTCTTC
D: -; size: once; length: 12; J: TRBJ1-5; V: TRBV28; CDR3: CASSLLGDPQHF; DNA: TGTGCCAGCAGTTTATTGGGGGACCCCCAGCATTTT
D: -; size: -; length: 16; J: TRBJ1-4; V: TRBV3-1/TRBV3-2; CDR3: CASSQGPARSNEKLFF; DNA: TGTGCCAGCAGCCAAGGTCCGGCCAGGAGTAATGAAAAACTGTTTTTT
D: -; size: -; length: 13; J: TRBJ2-1; V: TRBV7-9; CDR3: CASSSSRGDEQFF; DNA: TGTGCCAGCAGCTCATCCAGGGGCGATGAGCAGTTCTTC
D: -; size: -; length: 15; J: TRBJ2-1; V: TRBV7-2; CDR3: CASSRAARQNNEQFF; DNA: TGTGCCAGCTCCAGAGCCGCCAGGCAAAACAATGAGCAGTTCTTC
D: TRBD2; size: once; length: 15; J: TRBJ2-1; V: TRBV5-1; CDR3: CASSLVASGSNEQFF; DNA: TGCGCCAGCAGCTTGGTGGCTAGCGGGAGCAATGAGCAGTTCTTC
D: -; size: -; length: 15; J: TRBJ1-6; V: TRBV6-2/TRBV6-3; CDR3: CASSYAAGRNSPLHF; DNA: TGTGCCAGCAGTTATGCGGCAGGACGAAATTCACCCCTCCACTTT
D: -; size: -; length: 12; J: TRBJ1-5; V: TRBV12-3/TRBV12-4; CDR3: CASSSEGQPQHF; DNA: TGTGCCAGCAGTAGTGAGGGCCAGCCCCAGCATTTT
D: TRBD1; size: -; length: 15; J: TRBJ2-1; V: TRBV10-1; CDR3: CASSEGTGGRGEQFF; DNA: TGCGCCAGCAGTGAGGGGACAGGGGGCCGGGGGGAGCAGTTCTTC
D: -; size: -; length: 15; J: TRBJ1-6; V: TRBV28; CDR3: CASSSRGVGNSPLHF; DNA: TGTGCCAGCAGTTCTAGGGGTGTAGGGAATTCACCCCTCCACTTT